The 11 T cell receptor beta chains presented below share a single source sample, sequenced in a study of blood T cells in healthy people across ages. Using a J-beta primer mix together with a sample-barcoded 5' primer, a second PCR was run for about 6 to 12 cycles. MiXCR, run by TCRdb on the 5' RACE reads, gives a single entry per CDR3 protein. This table has about 1,400,000 distinct CDR3 sequences, approximately 59% appearing once. The material sequenced was blood. All receptors come from a young man in good health.

CDR3 coding DNA: TGCAGCGGGTGGGACAGTGATAACACTGAAGCTTTCTTT. The encoded protein is CSGWDSDNTEAFF. The chain combines TRBV29-1 with TRBJ1-1; TRBD1 aligns across 7 bases. Germline assignment: CDR1 SQVTM and CDR2 ANQGSEA. This CDR3 region has 13 residues. The J segment lost 2 bases and the V segment lost 7 bases, leaving 7 bases of the junction unmatched.

This chain uses TRBV4-3 with TRBJ2-3; possibly TRBD2 for D (5 bases). This CDR3 is built from 13 residues. Germline CDR1 LGHNA, CDR2 YSLEER. V shed 4 bases and J shed 5 bases, with 10 bases lying between them. CDR3 sequence (DNA): TGCGCCAGCAGCCGCTTGGGGAGAGATACGCAGTATTTT. Protein: CASSRLGRDTQYF.

The chain couples TRBV21-1 to TRBJ1-4; the D call TRBD1 from the table was never checked on the DNA. TRBV21-1 is shown as a pseudogene. The CDR3 has 17 residues. Written as DNA, the CDR3 is TGTGCCAGCAGCAACGAGAGCGGACAGGCCCTTAATGAAAAACTGTTTTTT. Its translation: CASSNESGQALNEKLFF.

V is TRBV20-1 and J is TRBJ2-7; D is possibly TRBD1 (5 bases). The CDR3 contains 14 residues. The germline V gene has CDR1 DFQATT and CDR2 SNEGSKA (reference sequence). V lost 3 bases to trimming and J lost 2 bases, with 14 bases between them. The CDR3 reads CSASRGARTYEQYF. Here the CDR3 DNA reads TGCAGTGCTAGCCGTGGGGCGAGGACCTACGAGCAGTACTTC.

This clonotype was detected a few times. The chain is built from TRBV15 and TRBJ1-2; D is ambiguous. The CDR3 spans 14 residues. V shed 3 bases and J shed 5 bases, with 13 bases lying between them. Germline V CDR1 and CDR2: LNHNV, YYDKDF (reference sequence). The CDR3 DNA follows: TGTGCCACCAGCAGCGTGGGCCACCGTTATGGCTACACCTTC. Protein: CATSSVGHRYGYTF.

Only one count was recorded for this clonotype. The genes are TRBV5-1 and TRBJ2-5; D possibly corresponds to TRBD2 (6 bases). The germline V gene has CDR1 SGHRS and CDR2 YFSETQ. The CDR3 sequence is 16 residues long. The germline V and J ends were trimmed by 1 base and 4 bases, with 17 bases remaining between them. The chain's CDR3 is CASSLRGIQASETQYF. Written as DNA, the CDR3 is TGCGCCAGCAGCTTGCGGGGGATACAGGCGTCAGAGACCCAGTACTTC.

The table lists this clonotype with a few counts. The chain couples TRBV15 to TRBJ2-5; D gene ambiguous. CDR3 length: 13 amino acids. In germline, CDR1 is LNHNV, CDR2 YYDKDF (reference sequence). Trimming stripped 5 bases from V and 1 base from J, with 8 bases between. As DNA, the CDR3 is TGTGCCACCAGCGGCCGTTCCCAAGAGACCCAGTACTTC. Amino acids: CATSGRSQETQYF.

This sequence joins TRBV3-1 and TRBJ2-1, with D perhaps matching TRBD1 or TRBD2 (5 bases each). The CDR3 runs to 15 residues. Trimming took off 4 bases at V and 6 bases at J, with 16 bases between the two ends. Looked up from germline, CDR1 is LGHDT and CDR2 is YNNKEL (reference sequence). Here the CDR3 DNA reads TGTGCCAGCAGCCGCCGGGACGCTGAGTTCAATGAGCAGTTCTTC. Translating it yields CASSRRDAEFNEQFF.

The chain carries TRBV12-3 or TRBV12-4 and TRBJ2-5; D possibly corresponds to TRBD1 (6 bases). Trimming took off 9 bases at V and 8 bases at J, with 22 bases between the two ends. The length of the CDR3 is 14 residues. CDR3 bases: TGTGCCAGTGGGGACGGGCCCACGACAGGAACCCAGTACTTC. It codes for CASGDGPTTGTQYF.

V gene TRBV10-3 combines with J gene TRBJ1-2; D ambiguous. The CDR3 length is 15 residues. In germline, CDR1 is ENHRY, CDR2 SYGVKD. V gave up 7 bases and J gave up 7 bases, with 22 bases separating them. CDR3 DNA: TGTGCCATCAACCCGGGTGGGAGAGAGTCTGTTGGCTACACCTTC. It codes for CAINPGGRESVGYTF.

The chain joins TRBV4-1 to TRBJ2-1, with unresolved D. V lost 1 base and J lost 1, with 8 bases in between. This CDR3 has 15 amino acids. In germline, CDR1 is MGHRA, CDR2 YSYEKL. This CDR3 is CASSQVRVSYNEQFF. The CDR3 region has the DNA TGCGCCAGCAGCCAAGTCCGGGTGTCCTACAATGAGCAGTTCTTC.